These T cell receptor beta chains were read from a single sample in a study of T cell changes during pregnancy in multiple sclerosis. Libraries were prepared by immunoSEQ multiplex PCR; TCRdb keeps only in-frame clonotypes and omits some of them. The sample contains tens of thousands of clones, around 94% of which appear only once. This sample comprised peripheral blood, obtained in the third trimester of pregnancy. The receptors were sampled from a female donor in good health, enrolled as a control in a pregnancy study. The CDR3 runs from the conserved cysteine through the conserved F or W. The order of the fields is J gene, clone size, D gene, V gene, CDR3 protein, CDR3 DNA. The D gene is left open where the match is weak. Expanded clones get a size class; other rows say once, few or many, or leave the size out.

TRBJ1-6 | . | . | TRBV5-1 | CASSLERNSPLHF | TGCGCCAGCAGCTTGGAACGGAATTCACCCCTCCACTTT
TRBJ1-2 | . | . | TRBV5-5 | CASRFELGDGYTF | TGTGCCAGCAGATTTGAGTTAGGAGATGGCTACACCTTC
TRBJ1-3 | . | TRBD1 | TRBV2 | CASGDGQAITLPSGNTIYF | TGTGCCAGCGGAGACGGACAGGCGATTACTTTGCCCTCTGGAAACACCATATATTTT
TRBJ2-7 | . | TRBD2 | TRBV5-1 | CASSSERGGSYEQYF | TGCGCCAGCAGCTCCGAACGGGGGGGATCCTACGAGCAGTACTTC
TRBJ2-3 | . | TRBD2 | TRBV4-1 | CASSQLLAGTIDTQYF | TGCGCCAGCAGCCAATTACTAGCGGGAACGATAGATACGCAGTATTTT
TRBJ1-1 | . | . | TRBV15 | CATSKGGTEAFF | TGTGCCACCAGCAAGGGAGGGACTGAAGCTTTCTTT
TRBJ1-1 | . | . | TRBV11-2 | CASSFFGENTEAFF | TGTGCCAGCAGCTTCTTCGGGGAGAACACTGAAGCTTTCTTT
TRBJ1-1 | . | . | TRBV11-2 | CASSLPGAGVRTEAFF | TGTGCCAGCAGCTTACCCGGGGCAGGGGTGAGGACTGAAGCTTTCTTT
TRBJ2-7 | . | TRBD2 | TRBV30 | CAWSKLAGDEQYF | TGTGCCTGGAGTAAGCTAGCGGGAGACGAGCAGTACTTC
TRBJ2-1 | once | TRBD2 | TRBV6-4 | CASSPTSGGADEQFF | TGTGCCAGCAGTCCGACTAGCGGGGGGGCCGATGAGCAGTTCTTC
TRBJ1-2 | . | TRBD1 | TRBV5-6 | CASSFLPTGIANYGYTF | TGTGCCAGCAGCTTTCTTCCGACAGGGATAGCTAACTATGGCTACACCTTC
TRBJ2-7 | . | . | TRBV6-5 | CASTYAGRHEQYF | TGTGCCAGCACCTACGCAGGGAGGCACGAGCAGTACTTC
TRBJ2-1 | . | TRBD2 | TRBV27 | CASSPLRGGGNEQFF | TGTGCCAGCAGTCCCCTGCGCGGGGGAGGGAATGAGCAGTTCTTC
TRBJ2-2 | . | . | TRBV29-1 | CSVGTANTGELFF | TGCAGCGTTGGTACAGCGAACACCGGGGAGCTGTTTTTT
TRBJ1-4 | . | . | TRBV5-4 | CASSLASGEVVEKLFF | TGTGCCAGCAGCTTGGCCTCGGGGGAGGTGGTTGAAAAACTGTTTTTT
TRBJ2-5 | . | . | TRBV11-3 | CASSQRQDQETQYF | TGTGCCAGCAGCCAGAGACAGGACCAAGAGACCCAGTACTTC
TRBJ2-1 | . | . | TRBV13 | CASSLGALAAEQFF | TGTGCCAGCAGCTTAGGGGCTCTAGCCGCTGAGCAGTTCTTC
TRBJ1-1 | . | TRBD1 | TRBV7-7 | CASSQGQGVAEAFF | TGTGCCAGCAGCCAGGGACAGGGGGTCGCTGAAGCTTTCTTT
TRBJ1-2 | . | TRBD1 | TRBV15 | CATSRGGTGYGYTF | TGTGCCACCAGCAGAGGGGGGACAGGCTATGGCTACACCTTC
TRBJ2-3 | . | TRBD2 | TRBV6-7 | CASTTGGDTDTQYF | TGTGCCAGCACCACGGGAGGGGATACAGATACGCAGTATTTT
TRBJ2-7 | . | . | TRBV28 | CASSIKRLSDEQYF | TGTGCCAGCAGTATCAAGCGGCTCTCTGACGAGCAGTACTTC
TRBJ1-1 | . | TRBD1 | TRBV19 | CASSSPGTGPEAFF | TGTGCCAGTAGTAGCCCCGGGACAGGGCCTGAAGCTTTCTTT
TRBJ2-5 | . | . | TRBV7-9 | CASTYLRAGWETQYF | TGTGCCAGCACCTATCTCAGGGCAGGGTGGGAGACCCAGTACTTC
TRBJ2-1 | . | TRBD2 | TRBV5-1 | CASSETGTSSYNEQFF | TGCGCCAGCAGCGAAACCGGGACTAGCTCTTACAATGAGCAGTTCTTC
TRBJ2-3 | . | TRBD2 | TRBV9 | CASSSSGGEADTQYF | TGTGCCAGCAGTTCTAGCGGGGGGGAGGCAGATACGCAGTATTTT
TRBJ1-2 | few | TRBD1 | TRBV7-9 | CASSSGQGLLYGYTF | TGTGCCAGCAGCTCGGGACAGGGACTACTCTATGGCTACACCTTC
TRBJ2-1 | . | . | TRBV29-1 | CSARFGEQFF | TGCAGCGCGAGGTTCGGGGAGCAGTTCTTC
TRBJ1-1 | . | . | TRBV30 | CAWKGIGRTEAFF | TGTGCCTGGAAGGGGATCGGAAGGACTGAAGCTTTCTTT
TRBJ2-2 | . | TRBD1 | TRBV27 | CASSFRTGGELFF | TGTGCCAGCAGTTTTCGGACAGGCGGGGAGCTGTTTTTT
TRBJ1-4 | . | . | TRBV28 | CASVPGGMASGTNEKLFF | TGTGCCAGCGTCCCGGGGGGGATGGCTAGTGGAACTAATGAAAAACTGTTTTTT
TRBJ2-1 | . | . | TRBV5-1 | CASSLNRENEQFF | TGCGCCAGCAGTCTTAACAGGGAAAATGAGCAGTTCTTC
TRBJ1-2 | . | TRBD1 | TRBV7-9 | CASSLGQGASYGYTF | TGTGCCAGCAGCTTGGGACAGGGGGCCAGTTATGGCTACACCTTC
TRBJ1-6 | . | . | TRBV7-6 | CASSLGRADNSPLHF | TGTGCCAGCAGCTTAGGGCGAGCGGATAATTCACCCCTCCACTTT
TRBJ1-2 | . | TRBD1 | TRBV5-4 | CASSLVRRQGANYGYTF | TGTGCCAGCAGCTTGGTACGGAGACAGGGAGCCAACTATGGCTACACCTTC
TRBJ2-3 | . | . | TRBV5-1 | CASTFGVGGRTDTQYF | TGCGCCAGCACCTTCGGAGTGGGGGGGCGCACAGATACGCAGTATTTT
TRBJ2-1 | . | TRBD2 | TRBV18 | CASSPRLASGSPNEQFF | TGTGCCAGCTCACCAAGGCTCGCTAGCGGGAGCCCCAATGAGCAGTTCTTC
TRBJ2-7 | . | . | TRBV13 | CASSLAGGSYEQYF | TGTGCCAGCAGCTTAGCCGGAGGGAGCTACGAGCAGTACTTC
TRBJ2-3 | . | TRBD2 | TRBV7-2 | CASSSRTSGPSTDTQYF | TGTGCCAGCAGCTCTCGGACTAGCGGGCCTAGCACAGATACGCAGTATTTT
TRBJ2-1 | . | TRBD2 | TRBV4-2 | CASSQDISGSSYNEQFF | TGTGCCAGCAGCCAAGATATAAGCGGGAGCTCCTACAATGAGCAGTTCTTC
TRBJ1-4 | . | . | TRBV11-2 | CASSSAPRGAMYEKLFF | TGTGCCAGCAGCTCAGCCCCCCGGGGGGCAATGTATGAAAAACTGTTTTTT
TRBJ2-7 | . | TRBD1 | TRBV5-1 | CASSLTGGQGYEQYF | TGCGCCAGCAGCTTGACAGGGGGACAAGGCTACGAGCAGTACTTC
TRBJ2-1 | . | TRBD2 | TRBV28 | CASSFLAGRYNEQFF | TGTGCCAGCAGTTTCCTAGCGGGAAGGTACAATGAGCAGTTCTTC